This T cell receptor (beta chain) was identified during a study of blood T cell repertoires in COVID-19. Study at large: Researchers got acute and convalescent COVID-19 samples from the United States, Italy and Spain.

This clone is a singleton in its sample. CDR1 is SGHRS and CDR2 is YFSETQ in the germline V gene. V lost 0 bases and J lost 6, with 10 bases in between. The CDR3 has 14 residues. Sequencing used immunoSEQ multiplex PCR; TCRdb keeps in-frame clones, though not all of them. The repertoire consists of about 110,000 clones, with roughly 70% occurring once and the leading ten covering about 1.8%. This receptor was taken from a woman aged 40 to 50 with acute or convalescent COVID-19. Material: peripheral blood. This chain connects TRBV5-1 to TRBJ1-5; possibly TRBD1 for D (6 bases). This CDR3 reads CASSLGGGGQPQHF. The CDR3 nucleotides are TGCGCCAGCAGCTTGGGGGGAGGGGGTCAGCCCCAGCATTTT.